The 13 T cell receptor beta chains presented below share a single source sample, sequenced in a study of identifying expanded T cells in peripheral blood. Profiled with immunoSEQ multiplex PCR; TCRdb holds only in-frame clones, not every one. Counted here are about 54,000 clones, about nine tenths occurring once; the ten biggest clones make up 3.6%. The sample comprised blood. These receptors all stem from a person aged 18 to 70 in good health.

This clone was found a few times. This chain joins TRBV6-1 and TRBJ1-6, with unresolved D. The CDR3 has 12 residues. V was pared by 2 bases and J by 14 bases, with 10 bases between. The germline V gene encodes CDR1 MNHNS and CDR2 SASEGT. CDR3 sequence reads: CASSEHHRALHF. The DNA for the CDR3 is TGTGCCAGCAGTGAACACCACCGGGCCCTCCACTTT.

The chain uses TRBV6-1 and TRBJ2-7, with TRBD2 matching 7 bases. CDR1 is MNHNS and CDR2 is SASEGT in the germline V gene. This CDR3 has 15 amino acids. V shed 0 bases, J shed 7 bases, and the junction held 9 bases outside the gene matches. The CDR3 DNA follows: TGTGCCAGCAGTGAAGCCGGACTAGGCGTTTCAGAGCAGTACTTC. Amino acid sequence: CASSEAGLGVSEQYF.

The chain employs TRBV7-2 and TRBJ2-5; TRBD2 matches at 16 bases. This CDR3 is 16 amino acids long. Germline loops: CDR1 SGHTA, CDR2 FQGNSA. V was pared by 5 bases and J by 4 bases, with 4 bases of the junction left unmatched. The CDR3 coding sequence is TGTGCCAGCAGCACCGGGACTAGCGGGGGGGGAGAGACCCAGTACTTC. Its translation: CASSTGTSGGGETQYF.

V and J are TRBV27 and TRBJ2-1, with D possibly being TRBD1 (5 bases). V lost 5 bases and J 1 base, leaving 12 bases between the germline ends. CDR1 and CDR2 from the germline V gene are MNHEY and SMNVEV (reference sequence). CDR3 length: 15 amino acids. The CDR3 DNA reads as TGTGCCAGCAGTATGGCAGGGAAGTCCTACAATGAGCAGTTCTTC. Translated, it gives CASSMAGKSYNEQFF.

The CDR3 DNA reads TGCAGTGCTAAGACAGGGTACGAGCAGTACTTC. Its protein product is CSAKTGYEQYF. The chain couples TRBV20-1 to TRBJ2-7; 7 nucleotides line up with TRBD1. This CDR3 has 11 amino acids. V lost 4 bases to trimming and J lost 4 bases; unmatched junction nucleotides: 1. The germline V gene has CDR1 DFQATT and CDR2 SNEGSKA (reference sequence).

In its sample, this clone was seen once. The chain carries TRBV19 and TRBJ2-3; D is uncertain. V was shortened by 4 bases and J by 5 bases, with 7 bases between the two germline ends. In germline, CDR1 is LNHDA, CDR2 SQIVND (reference sequence). This CDR3 has 12 amino acids. CDR3 in DNA: TGTGCCAGTAGTAGGAACGGAGATACGCAGTATTTT. Its protein is CASSRNGDTQYF.

The chain is built from TRBV7-2 and TRBJ2-7; D unclear. CDR3 length: 14 residues. The V end was cut by 0 bases, the J end by 3 bases, with 9 bases between. Germline loops: CDR1 SGHTA, CDR2 FQGNSA. CDR3 in DNA: TGTGCCAGCAGCTTAGCGGTCAGAAACTACGAGCAGTACTTC. Encoded protein: CASSLAVRNYEQYF.

V is TRBV28 and J is TRBJ2-2; D might be TRBD2 (7 bases). The germline V gene encodes CDR1 MDHEN and CDR2 SYDVKM. This CDR3 has 15 residues. Trimming removed 4 bases from V and 3 bases from J, with 12 bases in between. This chain's CDR3 is CASSWGGLDTGELFF. In DNA form, the CDR3 reads TGTGCCAGCAGTTGGGGGGGCTTGGACACCGGGGAGCTGTTTTTT.

The DNA of the CDR3 is TGTGCCAGCAGCTCCCGACCCGCGGCGGGCACCGGGGAGCTGTTTTTT. Protein: CASSSRPAAGTGELFF. The chain joins TRBV7-2 to TRBJ2-2; TRBD2 is a possible D gene (5 bases). Looked up from germline, CDR1 is SGHTA and CDR2 is FQGNSA. V shed 4 bases and J shed 4 bases, with 16 bases lying between them. This CDR3 spans 16 amino acids.

J is TRBJ1-1 and V is TRBV4-1; 9 nucleotides match TRBD1. The CDR3 loop spans 15 amino acids. The trim removed 1 base at V and 6 bases at J, leaving 6 bases unmatched. In germline, CDR1 is MGHRA, CDR2 YSYEKL. This CDR3 is CASSQVTGGFAEAFF. The DNA for the CDR3 is TGCGCCAGCAGCCAAGTAACAGGGGGCTTCGCTGAAGCTTTCTTT.

A few counts support this clone. The genes are TRBV2 and TRBJ1-2; D is unclear. The V end was cut by 3 bases, the J end by 2 bases, with 10 bases between. CDR1 and CDR2 (germline): SNHLY, FYNNEI. This CDR3 has 14 amino acids. The CDR3 protein is CASSDRWRNYGYTF. CDR3 nucleotides: TGTGCCAGCAGTGATAGGTGGCGGAACTATGGCTACACCTTC.

The chain recombines TRBV11-2 with TRBJ1-1; no definite D call. V shed 0 bases and J shed 1 base, with 9 bases lying between them. Looked up from germline, CDR1 is SGHAT and CDR2 is FQNNGV. The CDR3 totals 15 residues. The CDR3 bases are TGTGCCAGCAGCTTAGATGGACTGACGAACACTGAAGCTTTCTTT. It is translated as CASSLDGLTNTEAFF. Complete variable domain (other parts from reference TRBV11-2 and TRBJ1-1): EAGVAQSPRYKIIEKRQSVAFWCNPISGHATLYWYQQILGQGPKLLIQFQNNGVVDDSQLPKDRFSAERLKGVDSTLKIQPAKLEDSAVYLCASSLDGLTNTEAFFGQGTRLTVV.

The chain uses TRBV7-2 and TRBJ2-1, with TRBD2 identical over 10 bases. V lost 5 bases, J lost 4 bases, and 5 bases stayed unmatched. Germline CDR1 reads SGHTA; CDR2 reads FQGNSA. The CDR3 is made up of 15 amino acids. For the CDR3, the DNA is TGTGCCAGCAGCCCCCTAGCGGGGGATTACAATGAGCAGTTCTTC. This codes for CASSPLAGDYNEQFF.